These 6 T cell receptor beta chains came from one sample sequenced in a study of technical replicates of blood from a handful of donors. Produced via immunoSEQ multiplex PCR; TCRdb's table is partial and in-frame only. The sample shows 85,000 to 100,000 clones, around 96% of them seen only once. The sequencing sample was made of T cells isolated from PBMCs. The receptors stem from a human donor in good health.

The chain employs TRBV6-1 and TRBJ2-7; 7 nucleotides align to TRBD2. The CDR3 consists of 15 residues. Germline assignment: CDR1 MNHNS and CDR2 SASEGT. The V and J ends lost 6 bases and 0 bases, in that order; junction bases with no gene match: 8. The CDR3 region is CASRYIAGTSYEQYF. For the CDR3, the DNA is TGTGCCAGCAGATACATAGCGGGTACCTCCTACGAGCAGTACTTC.

The J gene is TRBJ1-4, the V gene TRBV5-1, with D unclear. The CDR3 is made up of 15 amino acids. Germline V gene data show CDR1 as SGHRS and CDR2 as YFSETQ. V lost 0 bases and J 8 bases, leaving 14 bases between the germline ends. The CDR3 reads CASSLVGSSGEKLFF. The CDR3 DNA follows: TGCGCCAGCAGCTTGGTTGGCTCCTCAGGAGAAAAACTGTTTTTT.

This chain links TRBV5-1 with TRBJ2-1; possible D gene TRBD1, 5 bases. There are 13 residues in the CDR3. The germline V and J ends were trimmed by 3 bases and 7 bases, with 11 bases remaining between them. Germline V gene data show CDR1 as SGHRS and CDR2 as YFSETQ. The CDR3 loop is CASSYRFVNEQFF. In DNA form, the CDR3 reads TGCGCCAGCAGCTACAGGTTTGTGAATGAGCAGTTCTTC.

CDR3 coding DNA: TGTGCCACCACTCTCCCAACCGGGACAGGGGGTTCCAAAAACATTCAGTACTTC. Translated: CATTLPTGTGGSKNIQYF. The chain combines TRBV28 with TRBJ2-4; 11 positions match TRBD1. The CDR3 spans 18 residues. V shed 10 bases and J 2 bases; nucleotides not matched to a gene: 16. The V gene's germline CDR1 is MDHEN and CDR2 SYDVKM.

In the case of this clone: The junction shows a germline mismatch at one end, possibly a read error. The sample contains more than one DNA sequence encoding this CDR3. The genes are TRBV6-5 and TRBJ1-6, with a possible D match to TRBD1 (6 bases). CDR3 length equals 14 residues. From germline, CDR1 is MNHEY and CDR2 SVGAGI. CDR3 protein: CASTGGSYNSPLHF. The CDR3 DNA is TGTGCCAGCACGGGGGGCTCCTATAATTCCCCCCTCCACTTT.

This chain joins TRBV5-4 and TRBJ2-1; 9 positions match TRBD2. Germline values: CDR1 SGHNT, CDR2 YYREEE (reference sequence). V shed 2 bases, J shed 7 bases, and the junction held 7 bases outside the gene matches. There are 15 residues in the CDR3. The CDR3 sequence is CASSFTVAGDNEQFF. CDR3 nucleotides: TGTGCCAGCAGCTTTACGGTAGCGGGGGATAATGAGCAGTTCTTC.